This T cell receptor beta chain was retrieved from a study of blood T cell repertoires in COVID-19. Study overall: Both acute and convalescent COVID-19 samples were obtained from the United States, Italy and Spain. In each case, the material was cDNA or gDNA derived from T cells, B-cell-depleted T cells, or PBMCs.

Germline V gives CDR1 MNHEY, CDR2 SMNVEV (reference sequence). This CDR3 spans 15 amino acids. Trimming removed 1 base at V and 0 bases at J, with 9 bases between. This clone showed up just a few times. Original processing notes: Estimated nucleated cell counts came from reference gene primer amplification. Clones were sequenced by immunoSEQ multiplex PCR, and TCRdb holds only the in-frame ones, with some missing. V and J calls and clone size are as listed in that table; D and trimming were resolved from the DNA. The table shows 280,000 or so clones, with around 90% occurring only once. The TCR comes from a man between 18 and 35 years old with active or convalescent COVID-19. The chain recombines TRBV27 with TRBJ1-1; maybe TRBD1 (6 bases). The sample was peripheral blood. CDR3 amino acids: CASSLWGPMNTEAFF. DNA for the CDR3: TGTGCCAGCAGTTTATGGGGGCCAATGAACACTGAAGCTTTCTTT.